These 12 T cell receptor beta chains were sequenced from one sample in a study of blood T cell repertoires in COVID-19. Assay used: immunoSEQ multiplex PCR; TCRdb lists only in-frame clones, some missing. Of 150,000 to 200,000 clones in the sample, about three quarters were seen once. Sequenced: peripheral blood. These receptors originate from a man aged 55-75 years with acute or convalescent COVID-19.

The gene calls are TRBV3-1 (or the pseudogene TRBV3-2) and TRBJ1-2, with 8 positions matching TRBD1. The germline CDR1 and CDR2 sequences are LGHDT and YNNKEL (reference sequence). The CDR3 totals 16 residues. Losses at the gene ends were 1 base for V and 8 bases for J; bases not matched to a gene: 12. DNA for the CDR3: TGTGCCAGCAGCCAAGCTTCCTTTCAGGGGGCGTGGGGCTACACCTTC. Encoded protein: CASSQASFQGAWGYTF.

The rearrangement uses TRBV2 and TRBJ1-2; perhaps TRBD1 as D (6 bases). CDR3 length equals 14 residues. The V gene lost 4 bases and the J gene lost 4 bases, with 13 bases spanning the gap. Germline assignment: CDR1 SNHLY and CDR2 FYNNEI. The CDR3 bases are TGTGCCAGCAGTGCCCAACAGGGATCCTATGGCTACACCTTC. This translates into CASSAQQGSYGYTF.

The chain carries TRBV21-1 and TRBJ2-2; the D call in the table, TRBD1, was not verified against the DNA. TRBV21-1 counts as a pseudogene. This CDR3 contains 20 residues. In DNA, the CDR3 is TGTGCCAGCAGCGCCCCGGGACAGGGCGAAAGTTTTTTTAGCACCGGGGAGCTGTTTTTT. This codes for CASSAPGQGESFFSTGELFF.

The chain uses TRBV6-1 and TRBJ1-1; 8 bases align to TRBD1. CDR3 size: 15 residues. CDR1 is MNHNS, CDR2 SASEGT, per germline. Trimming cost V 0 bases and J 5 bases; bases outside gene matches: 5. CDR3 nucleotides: TGTGCCAGCAGTGAAGCACCGACAGGGGTTACTGAAGCTTTCTTT. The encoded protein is CASSEAPTGVTEAFF.

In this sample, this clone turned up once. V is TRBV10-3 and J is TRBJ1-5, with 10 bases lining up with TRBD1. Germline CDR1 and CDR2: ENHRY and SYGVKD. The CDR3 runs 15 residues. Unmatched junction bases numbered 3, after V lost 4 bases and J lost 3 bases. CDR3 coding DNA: TGTGCCATCAGTGTGGGACAGGGGACCAATCAGCCCCAGCATTTT. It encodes CAISVGQGTNQPQHF.

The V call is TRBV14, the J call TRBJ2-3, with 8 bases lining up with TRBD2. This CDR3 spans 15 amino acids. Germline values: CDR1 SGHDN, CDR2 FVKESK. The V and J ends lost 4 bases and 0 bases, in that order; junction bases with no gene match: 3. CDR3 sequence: CASSPGLASTDTQYF. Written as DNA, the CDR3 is TGTGCCAGCAGCCCCGGACTAGCTAGCACAGATACGCAGTATTTT.

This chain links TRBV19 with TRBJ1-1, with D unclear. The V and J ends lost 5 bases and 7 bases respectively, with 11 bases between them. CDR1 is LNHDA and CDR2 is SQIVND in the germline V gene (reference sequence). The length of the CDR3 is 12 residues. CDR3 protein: CASSRSGLEAFF. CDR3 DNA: TGTGCCAGTAGTCGGTCAGGCCTTGAAGCTTTCTTT.

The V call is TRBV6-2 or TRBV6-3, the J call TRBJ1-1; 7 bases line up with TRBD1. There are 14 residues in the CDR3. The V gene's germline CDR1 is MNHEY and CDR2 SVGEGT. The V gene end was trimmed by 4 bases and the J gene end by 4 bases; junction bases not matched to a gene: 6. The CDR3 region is CASSFPTGTTEAFF. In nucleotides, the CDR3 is TGTGCCAGCAGTTTCCCGACAGGGACCACTGAAGCTTTCTTT.

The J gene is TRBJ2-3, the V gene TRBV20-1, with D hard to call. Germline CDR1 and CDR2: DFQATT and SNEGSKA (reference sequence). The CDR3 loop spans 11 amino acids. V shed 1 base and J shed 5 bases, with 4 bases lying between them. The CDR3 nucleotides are TGCAGTGCTAGAGCGGGAGATACGCAGTATTTT. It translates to CSARAGDTQYF.

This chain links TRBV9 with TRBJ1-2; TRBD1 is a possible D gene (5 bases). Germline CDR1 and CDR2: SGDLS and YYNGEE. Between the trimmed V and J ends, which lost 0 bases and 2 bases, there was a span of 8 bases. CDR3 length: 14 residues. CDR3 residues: CASSVDTGNYGYTF. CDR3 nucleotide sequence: TGTGCCAGCAGCGTAGATACAGGAAACTATGGCTACACCTTC.

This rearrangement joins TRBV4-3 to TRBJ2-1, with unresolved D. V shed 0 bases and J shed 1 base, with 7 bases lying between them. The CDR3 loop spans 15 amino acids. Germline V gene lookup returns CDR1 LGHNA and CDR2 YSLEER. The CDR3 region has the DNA TGCGCCAGCAGCCAAGATTATACATCCTACAATGAGCAGTTCTTC. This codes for CASSQDYTSYNEQFF.

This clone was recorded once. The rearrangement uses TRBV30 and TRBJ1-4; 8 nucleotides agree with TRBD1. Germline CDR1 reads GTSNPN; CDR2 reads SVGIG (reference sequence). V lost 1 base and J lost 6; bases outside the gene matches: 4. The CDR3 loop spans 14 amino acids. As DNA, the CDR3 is TGTGCCTGGAGTGCAGGGGGCGCGGATGAAAAACTGTTTTTT. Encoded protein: CAWSAGGADEKLFF.